This T cell receptor (beta chain) is drawn from a study of cytomegalovirus exposure and HLA in healthy donors. Germline loops: CDR1 SGHTA, CDR2 FQGTGA. V gave up 7 bases and J gave up 0 bases, with 22 bases separating them. The CDR3 runs to 18 residues. Samples came from healthy bone marrow donors. The PCR contained 60 Vbeta and 13 Jbeta primers. The table came from immunoSEQ multiplex PCR; TCRdb's copy has only in-frame clones and leaves some out. The table lists about 48,000 clones, with 5.5% to 6.5% in the top ten. The sequenced sample consisted of PBMCs. The TCR comes from a male donor in good health and CMV-seropositive. The chain links TRBV7-3 to TRBJ2-1; no definite D call. CDR3 residues: CASTGGLGHPISYNEQFF. Here the CDR3 DNA reads TGTGCCAGCACTGGCGGTCTCGGCCATCCAATCTCCTACAATGAGCAGTTCTTC.